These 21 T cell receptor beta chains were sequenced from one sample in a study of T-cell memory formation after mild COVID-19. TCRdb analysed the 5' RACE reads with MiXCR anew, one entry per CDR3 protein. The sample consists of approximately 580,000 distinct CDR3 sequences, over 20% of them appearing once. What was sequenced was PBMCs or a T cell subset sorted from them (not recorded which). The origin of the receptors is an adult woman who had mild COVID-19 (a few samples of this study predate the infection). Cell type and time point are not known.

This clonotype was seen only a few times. The CDR3 protein is CASSQGTAYNEQFF. Here the CDR3 DNA reads TGTGCCAGCTCACAGGGGACCGCATACAATGAGCAGTTCTTC. This sequence joins TRBV18 and TRBJ2-1; D tentatively reads TRBD1 or TRBD2 (5 bases each). V gave up 4 bases and J gave up 4 bases, with 11 bases separating them. The CDR3 spans 14 residues. Germline CDR1 is KGHSH and CDR2 is LQKENI.

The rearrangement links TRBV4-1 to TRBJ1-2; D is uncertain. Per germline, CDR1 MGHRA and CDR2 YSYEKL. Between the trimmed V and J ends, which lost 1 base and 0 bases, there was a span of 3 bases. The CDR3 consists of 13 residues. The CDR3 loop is CASSQVTNYGYTF. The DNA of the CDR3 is TGCGCCAGCAGCCAAGTTACTAACTATGGCTACACCTTC.

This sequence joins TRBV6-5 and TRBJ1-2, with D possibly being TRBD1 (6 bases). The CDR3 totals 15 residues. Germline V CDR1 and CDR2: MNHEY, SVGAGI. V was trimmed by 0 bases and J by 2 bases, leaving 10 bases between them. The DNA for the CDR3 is TGTGCCAGCAGTTACTCCGGGACAACAAACTATGGCTACACCTTC. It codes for CASSYSGTTNYGYTF.

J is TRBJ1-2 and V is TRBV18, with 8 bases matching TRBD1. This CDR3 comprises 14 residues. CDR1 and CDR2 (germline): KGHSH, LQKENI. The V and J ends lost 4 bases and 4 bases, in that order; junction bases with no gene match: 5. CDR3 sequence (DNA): TGTGCCAGCTCACTGGACAGGGCCCGCTATGGCTACACCTTC. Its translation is CASSLDRARYGYTF.

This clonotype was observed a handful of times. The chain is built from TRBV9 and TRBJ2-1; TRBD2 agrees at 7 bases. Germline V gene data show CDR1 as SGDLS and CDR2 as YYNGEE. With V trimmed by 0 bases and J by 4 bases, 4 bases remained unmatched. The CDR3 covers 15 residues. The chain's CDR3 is CASSVDGGGYNEQFF. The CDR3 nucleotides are TGTGCCAGCAGCGTAGATGGGGGGGGATACAATGAGCAGTTCTTC.

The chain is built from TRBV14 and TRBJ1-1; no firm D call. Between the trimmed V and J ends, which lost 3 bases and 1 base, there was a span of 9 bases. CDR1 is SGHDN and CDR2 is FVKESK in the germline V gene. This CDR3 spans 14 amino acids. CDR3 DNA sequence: TGTGCCAGCAGCCATCCTGGGTCGAACACTGAAGCTTTCTTT. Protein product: CASSHPGSNTEAFF. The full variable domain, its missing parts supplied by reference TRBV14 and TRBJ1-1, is EAGVTQFPSHSVIEKGQTVTLRCDPISGHDNLYWYRRVMGKEIKFLLHFVKESKQDESGMPNNRFLAERTGGTYSTLKVQPAELEDSGVYFCASSHPGSNTEAFFGQGTRLTVV.

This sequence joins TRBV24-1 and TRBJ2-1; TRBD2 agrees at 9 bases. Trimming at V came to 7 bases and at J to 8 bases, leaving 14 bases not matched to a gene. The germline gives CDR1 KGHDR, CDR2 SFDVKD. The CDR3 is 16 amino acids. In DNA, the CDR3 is TGTGCCACCAGCCCGGCGCTTAGCGGGGGATATCATGAGCAGTTCTTC. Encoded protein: CATSPALSGGYHEQFF.

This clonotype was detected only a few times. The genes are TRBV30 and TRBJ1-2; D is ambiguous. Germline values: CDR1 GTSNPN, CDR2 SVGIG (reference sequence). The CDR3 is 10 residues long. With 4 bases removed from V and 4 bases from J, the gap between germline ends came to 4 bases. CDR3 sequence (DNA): TGTGCCTGGATAGGCTATGGCTACACCTTC. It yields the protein CAWIGYGYTF.

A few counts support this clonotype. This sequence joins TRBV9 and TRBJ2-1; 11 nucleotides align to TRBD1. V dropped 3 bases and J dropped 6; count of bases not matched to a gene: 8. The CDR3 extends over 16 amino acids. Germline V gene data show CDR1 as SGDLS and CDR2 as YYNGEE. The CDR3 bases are TGTGCCAGCAGCGCCGGGACAGGGGGACCACGCAATGAGCAGTTCTTC. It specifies CASSAGTGGPRNEQFF.

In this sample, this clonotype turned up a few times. CDR3 nucleotides: TGTGCCAGCAAACTAGCGGGAGACAATGAGCAGTTCTTC. Protein: CASKLAGDNEQFF. The J gene is TRBJ2-1, the V gene TRBV27; TRBD2 matches at 11 bases. The CDR3 is 13 residues long. Looked up from germline, CDR1 is MNHEY and CDR2 is SMNVEV (reference sequence). The V segment lost 7 bases and the J segment 5 bases; nucleotides outside the gene matches: 1.

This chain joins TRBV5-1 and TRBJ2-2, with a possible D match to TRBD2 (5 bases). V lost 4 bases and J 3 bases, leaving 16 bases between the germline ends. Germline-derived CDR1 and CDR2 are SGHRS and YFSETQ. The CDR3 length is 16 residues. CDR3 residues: CASSLSIKADTGELFF. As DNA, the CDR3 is TGCGCCAGCAGCCTATCAATTAAAGCGGACACCGGGGAGCTGTTTTTT.

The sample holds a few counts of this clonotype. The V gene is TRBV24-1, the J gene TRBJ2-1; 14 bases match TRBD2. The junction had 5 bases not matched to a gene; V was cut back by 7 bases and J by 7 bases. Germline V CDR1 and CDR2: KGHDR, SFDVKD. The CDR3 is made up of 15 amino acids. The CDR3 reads CATSPRTSGRNEQFF. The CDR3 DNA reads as TGTGCCACCAGCCCCAGGACTAGCGGGAGGAATGAGCAGTTCTTC.

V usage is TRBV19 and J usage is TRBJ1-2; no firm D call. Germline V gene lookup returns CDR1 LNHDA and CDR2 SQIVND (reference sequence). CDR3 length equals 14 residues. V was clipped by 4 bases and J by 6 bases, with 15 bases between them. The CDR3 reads CASSTLVSSDGYTF. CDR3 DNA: TGTGCCAGTAGTACCCTAGTCTCCAGTGATGGCTACACCTTC.

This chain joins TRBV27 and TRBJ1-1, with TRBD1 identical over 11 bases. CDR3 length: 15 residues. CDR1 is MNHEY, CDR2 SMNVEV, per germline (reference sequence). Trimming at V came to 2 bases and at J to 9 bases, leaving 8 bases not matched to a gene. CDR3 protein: CASSLLGTGGLKAFF. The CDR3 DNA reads TGTGCCAGCAGTTTACTCGGGACAGGGGGTCTTAAAGCTTTCTTT.

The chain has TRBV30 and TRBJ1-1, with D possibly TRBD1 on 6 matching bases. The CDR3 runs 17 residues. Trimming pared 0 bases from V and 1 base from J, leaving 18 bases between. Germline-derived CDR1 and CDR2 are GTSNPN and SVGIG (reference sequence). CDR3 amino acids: CAWSVSRGFARNTEAFF. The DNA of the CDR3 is TGTGCCTGGAGTGTCAGCAGGGGATTTGCGAGGAACACTGAAGCTTTCTTT.

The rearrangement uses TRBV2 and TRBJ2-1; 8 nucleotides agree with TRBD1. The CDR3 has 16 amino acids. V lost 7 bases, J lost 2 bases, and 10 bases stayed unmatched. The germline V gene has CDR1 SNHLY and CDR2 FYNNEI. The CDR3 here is CASIVNRGWAYNEQFF. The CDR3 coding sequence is TGTGCCAGCATCGTAAACAGGGGGTGGGCCTACAATGAGCAGTTCTTC.

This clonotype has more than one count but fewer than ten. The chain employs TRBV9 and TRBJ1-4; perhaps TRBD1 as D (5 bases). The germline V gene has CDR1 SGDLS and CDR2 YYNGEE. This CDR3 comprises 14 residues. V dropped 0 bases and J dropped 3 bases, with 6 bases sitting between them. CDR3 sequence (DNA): TGTGCCAGCAGCGTAGTAGGGGCTAATGAAAAACTGTTTTTT. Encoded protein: CASSVVGANEKLFF.

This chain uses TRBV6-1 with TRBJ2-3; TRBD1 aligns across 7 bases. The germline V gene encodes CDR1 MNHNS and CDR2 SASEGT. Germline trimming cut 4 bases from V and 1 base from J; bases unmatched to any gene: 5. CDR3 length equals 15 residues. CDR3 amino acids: CASSGWTGGTDTQYF. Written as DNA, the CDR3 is TGTGCCAGCAGTGGGTGGACAGGAGGCACAGATACGCAGTATTTT.

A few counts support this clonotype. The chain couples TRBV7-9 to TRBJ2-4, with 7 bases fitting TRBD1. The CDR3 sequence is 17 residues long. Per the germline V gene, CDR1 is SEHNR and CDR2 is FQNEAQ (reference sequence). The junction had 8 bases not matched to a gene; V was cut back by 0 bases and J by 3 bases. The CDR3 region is CASSLATGDLGKNIQYF. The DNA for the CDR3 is TGTGCCAGCAGCTTAGCCACAGGGGATTTAGGCAAAAACATTCAGTACTTC. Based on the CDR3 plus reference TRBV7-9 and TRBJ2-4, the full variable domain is DTGVSQNPRHKITKRGQNVTFRCDPISEHNRLYWYRQTLGQGPEFLTYFQNEAQLEKSRLLSDRFSAERPKGSFSTLEIQRTEQGDSAMYLCASSLATGDLGKNIQYFGAGTRLSVL.

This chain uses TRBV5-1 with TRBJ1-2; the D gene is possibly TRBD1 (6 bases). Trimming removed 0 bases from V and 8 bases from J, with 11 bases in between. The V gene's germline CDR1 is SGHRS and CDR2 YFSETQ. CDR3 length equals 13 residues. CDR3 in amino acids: CASSLDWQGGYTF. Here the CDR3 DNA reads TGCGCCAGCAGCTTGGATTGGCAGGGGGGCTACACCTTC.

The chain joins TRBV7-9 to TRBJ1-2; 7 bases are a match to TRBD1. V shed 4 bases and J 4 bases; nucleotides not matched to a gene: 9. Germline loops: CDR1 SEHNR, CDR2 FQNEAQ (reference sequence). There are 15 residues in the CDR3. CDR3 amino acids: CASSYQPQGSYGYTF. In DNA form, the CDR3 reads TGTGCCAGCAGCTACCAGCCACAGGGGTCCTATGGCTACACCTTC.